The entry below describes one T cell receptor (beta chain). The antigen remains undetermined. The investigators amplified TCR beta CDR3 regions from RNA transcripts. TCR CDR3 underwent first-round RT-PCR with the HTBI primer set. TCRdb redid the calling of the multiplex PCR reads with MiXCR, one entry per CDR3 protein. The sample has a few hundred thousand distinct CDR3 sequences; 17% are singletons. This sample is part of a study of T cells in Graves' hyperthyroidism and ophthalmopathy. Study results and limitations: Classification by a 13 V-J model distinguished ophthalmopathy from stable hyperthyroidism.

Exclusion criteria comprised uncontrolled infection, other autoimmune disease, pregnancy or lactation. Clinical symptoms, serum thyroxine and TRAb, thyroid ultrasound and orbital computed tomography were used for the diagnoses. The PBMCs were sourced from fresh peripheral blood (around 9.3 ml). Germline CDR1 is MNHEY and CDR2 is SVGAGI. This CDR3 spans 16 amino acids. J gave up 2 bases and V 5 bases, and 9 bases lay outside the gene matches. V is TRBV6-5 and J is TRBJ2-5; 9 bases match TRBD1. The receptor was isolated from a woman aged 18-30 years with Graves' ophthalmopathy. The material sequenced was blood. The CDR3 spells CASSLTPTGGQETQYF. In DNA form, the CDR3 reads TGTGCCAGCAGTCTCACTCCGACAGGGGGGCAAGAGACCCAGTACTTC.